A selection of T cell receptor beta chains follows, all from one sample in a study of T-cell reconstitution after alpha-beta-depleted transplantation in children. TCRdb itself ran the PCR reads through MiXCR, one entry per CDR3 protein. This table has about 440,000 distinct CDR3 sequences, roughly two fifths appearing once. Source: PBMCs, taken before TCRalphabeta/CD19-depleted stem cell transplant. These TCRs come from a girl aged 2-10 years with aplastic anemia, due to receive a stem cell transplant. Each CDR3 is given with its conserved first and last residue. Fields, in order: J gene, D gene, V gene, clone size, CDR3 DNA, CDR3 protein. D genes are given only for firm matches. Only some rows state a clone size, as once, few, many or a class for expanded clones.

TRBJ1-4,-,TRBV18,-,TGTGCCAGCTCACCACAGCAGGAAAAACTGTTTTTT,CASSPQQEKLFF
TRBJ2-5,-,TRBV12-3/TRBV12-4,-,TGTGCCAGCAGTTTGCCCCCCCACAGGGAAGAGACCCAGTACTTC,CASSLPPHREETQYF
TRBJ2-5,-,TRBV2,once,TGTGCCAGCGGGTGGCAGGCCCCTACGCAGACCCAGTACTTC,CASGWQAPTQTQYF
TRBJ2-3,TRBD2,TRBV7-8,-,TGTGCCAGCAGCTTAAGGGCTAGCGGGAGAACTAGCACAGATACGCAGTATTTT,CASSLRASGRTSTDTQYF
TRBJ2-4,TRBD1,TRBV29-1,-,TGCAGCGTAGTGGACAGGGCAGCCAAAAACATTCAGTACTTC,CSVVDRAAKNIQYF
TRBJ2-7,TRBD2,TRBV20-1,-,TGCAGTGTCCCCGGCGGGGGGGAGCAGTACTTC,CSVPGGGEQYF
TRBJ2-2,-,TRBV2,few,TGTGCCAGCAATCGAGATTCCGGGGAGCTGTTTTTT,CASNRDSGELFF
TRBJ1-6,-,TRBV4-1,many,TGCGCCAGCAGTTTTGGTCAGCTTAATTCACCCCTCCACTTT,CASSFGQLNSPLHF
TRBJ2-7,-,TRBV7-9,many,TGTGCCAGCAGCCCTAGTGGGGGTAGCTCCTACGAGCAGTACTTC,CASSPSGGSSYEQYF
TRBJ1-4,-,TRBV12-3/TRBV12-4,many,TGTGCCAGCAGTTTAGTAGGGGAAAAACTGTTTTTT,CASSLVGEKLFF
TRBJ1-6,-,TRBV2,once,TGTGCCAGCAGTAACAGGAATTCACCCCTCCACTTT,CASSNRNSPLHF
TRBJ2-7,TRBD1,TRBV7-6,-,TGTGCCAGCAGCTTAGGGGGGACAGCCTACGAGCAGTACTTC,CASSLGGTAYEQYF
TRBJ2-3,-,TRBV5-1,few,TGCGCCAGCAGCTGGGATGGACAGCGTAGCACAGATACGCAGTATTTT,CASSWDGQRSTDTQYF
TRBJ1-2,TRBD1,TRBV27,few,TGTGCCAGCTGGGGGCAGGGGGCGAGTGGCTACACCTTC,CASWGQGASGYTF
TRBJ2-7,-,TRBV20-1,-,TGCAGTGCTAGAGATATAGGAAGGTTCTCCTACGAGCAGTACTTC,CSARDIGRFSYEQYF
TRBJ1-1,-,TRBV5-1,-,TGCGCCAGCAGCTTGGCGGGGGAGACTGAAGCTTTCTTT,CASSLAGETEAFF
TRBJ1-2,-,TRBV5-1,many,TGCGCCAGCAGCTTGGAGGGACGGGGCGAGAATGGCTACACCTTC,CASSLEGRGENGYTF
TRBJ1-1,-,TRBV5-1,few,TGCGCCAGCAGCTTGGTAACAGCAAGAACTGAAGCTTTCTTT,CASSLVTARTEAFF
TRBJ2-1,-,TRBV20-1,few,TGCAGTGCTATTGGGGGTACCTACAACAATGAGCAGTTCTTC,CSAIGGTYNNEQFF
TRBJ1-2,-,TRBV5-6,once,TGTGCCAGCAGCTTAAGACCCCCTCTATATGGCTACACCTTC,CASSLRPPLYGYTF
TRBJ2-7,TRBD2,TRBV10-3,-,TGTGCCATCAGTGAGTTAGCGGGGGACCCCTACGAGCAGTACTTC,CAISELAGDPYEQYF
TRBJ2-3,TRBD1,TRBV28,-,TGTGCCAGCAGTTTCCGCACCAGGGGGCGAAGCGCAGATACGCAGTATTTT,CASSFRTRGRSADTQYF
TRBJ2-1,-,TRBV29-1,-,TGCAGCGTTGTCGGGACTCCCGACAATGAGCAGTTCTTC,CSVVGTPDNEQFF
TRBJ1-5,-,TRBV5-5,-,TGTGCCAGCAGCCAATGGACGGACCCGGATCAGCCCCAGCATTTT,CASSQWTDPDQPQHF
TRBJ2-7,-,TRBV12-3/TRBV12-4,-,TGTGCCAGCAGTTTAGGACCCTACTACGAGCAGTACTTC,CASSLGPYYEQYF
TRBJ1-2,TRBD1,TRBV7-8,-,TGTGCCAGCAGCACTCGCTTACAGGGGGAGGGTGGCTACACCTTC,CASSTRLQGEGGYTF
TRBJ1-5,TRBD1,TRBV29-1,-,TGCAGCGTTACCGGACAGGGTGGCAATCAGCCCCAGCATTTT,CSVTGQGGNQPQHF
TRBJ2-3,TRBD2,TRBV13,once,TGTGCCAGCAGCTTAGGAGCTAGCGGGGGGCACACAGATACGCAGTATTTT,CASSLGASGGHTDTQYF
TRBJ1-2,-,TRBV10-3,-,TGTGCCATCAGTGAGACCTCGGGACGGAACTATGGCTACACCTTC,CAISETSGRNYGYTF
TRBJ2-1,-,TRBV5-1,few,TGCGCCAGCGGCCTATCCCCCCCCAGGACAGAGCAGTTCTTC,CASGLSPPRTEQFF
TRBJ2-7,-,TRBV20-1,-,TGCAGGGCCCCCGAGCAGTACTTC,CRAPEQYF
TRBJ2-3,TRBD1,TRBV5-5,-,TGTGCCAGCAGCGTGCCCTCGGGGACAGGGTTTAGTACAGATACGCAGTATTTT,CASSVPSGTGFSTDTQYF
TRBJ1-5,-,TRBV2,once,TGTGCCAGCAGCGGGGACACTGGCAATCAGCCCCAGCATTTT,CASSGDTGNQPQHF
TRBJ2-7,-,TRBV10-2,-,TGCGCCAGCAGTGAGTCCGCGGGATACGAGCAGTACTTC,CASSESAGYEQYF
TRBJ1-5,-,TRBV5-1,many,TGCGCCAGCAGCTTGAGCGGGGACAATCAGCCCCAGCATTTT,CASSLSGDNQPQHF
TRBJ2-2,-,TRBV29-1,many,TGCAGCGTAGGAAAGGGGGGGGCCGGGGAGCTGTTTTTT,CSVGKGGAGELFF
TRBJ1-6,-,TRBV28,-,TGTGCCAGCAGTTCGGCGAGTTCACCCCTCCACTTT,CASSSASSPLHF
TRBJ2-3,TRBD2,TRBV20-1,-,TGCAGTGCTACCACGGGAGGCCGCGGGGATACGCAGTATTTT,CSATTGGRGDTQYF
TRBJ1-5,-,TRBV12-3/TRBV12-4,many,TGTGCCAGCAGTTTTCGGCAGTCTAGCAATCAGCCCCAGCATTTT,CASSFRQSSNQPQHF
TRBJ2-1,TRBD2,TRBV20-1,-,TGCAGTGCTAGAACTAGCGGGAGTTCGCTCTACAATGAGCAGTTCTTC,CSARTSGSSLYNEQFF
TRBJ2-2,-,TRBV5-6,few,TGTGCCAGCAGCCCTACCTTCCGGAACACCGGGGAGCTGTTTTTT,CASSPTFRNTGELFF
TRBJ2-3,TRBD2,TRBV10-3,many,TGTGCCATCAGTGCCAGTCGGGAGGGCCCAACAGATACGCAGTATTTT,CAISASREGPTDTQYF
TRBJ2-1,-,TRBV28,once,TGTGCCAGCGGGCTCCGGTACGGGAAAACGGATGAGCAGTTCTTC,CASGLRYGKTDEQFF
TRBJ2-7,TRBD1,TRBV27,many,TGTGCCAGCAGTCTACTAAGGACAGGGGGCCCCTACGAGCAGTACTTC,CASSLLRTGGPYEQYF
TRBJ2-2,TRBD2,TRBV27,few,TGTGCCAGCAGTTTACTTATAGCGGGAGTGGGCACCGGGGAGCTGTTTTTT,CASSLLIAGVGTGELFF
TRBJ2-5,TRBD2,TRBV6-5,-,TGTGCCAGCAGTTACTCGGGGGCGGGGGGGGAGACCCAGTACTTC,CASSYSGAGGETQYF
TRBJ2-1,TRBD2,TRBV9,once,TGTGCCAGAGCCCCTCCGGGACTAGCCCACAATGAGCAGTTCTTC,CARAPPGLAHNEQFF
TRBJ2-7,TRBD2,TRBV27,many,TGTGCCAGCAGTTCCCTAGCGGGAGGTTCTTCCTACGAGCAGTACTTC,CASSSLAGGSSYEQYF
TRBJ2-1,-,TRBV11-2,many,TGTGCCAGCAAATGGTGGGGGGAAGTACACAACAATGAGCAGTTCTTC,CASKWWGEVHNNEQFF
TRBJ2-5,-,TRBV4-2,many,TGTGCCAGCAGCCTGGTAGCGACCGACCTTCAAGAGACCCAGTACTTC,CASSLVATDLQETQYF
TRBJ1-2,-,TRBV6-6,-,TGTGCCACCCGGGATTTGGGAGATGGCTACACCTTC,CATRDLGDGYTF
TRBJ2-5,TRBD2,TRBV11-2,-,TGTGCCAGCAGCTTAGAATTTCTAGCGGGGTTGGAGACCCAGTACTTC,CASSLEFLAGLETQYF
TRBJ2-7,-,TRBV12-3/TRBV12-4,-,TGTGCCAGCACATTAAGGGGAGGCGGTAACTACGAGCAGTACTTC,CASTLRGGGNYEQYF